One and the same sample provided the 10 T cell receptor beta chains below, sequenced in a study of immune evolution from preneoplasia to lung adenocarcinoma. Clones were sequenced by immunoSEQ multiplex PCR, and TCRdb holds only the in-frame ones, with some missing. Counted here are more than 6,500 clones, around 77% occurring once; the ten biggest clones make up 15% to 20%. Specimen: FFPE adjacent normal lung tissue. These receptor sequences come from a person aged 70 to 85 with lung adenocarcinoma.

DNA for the CDR3: TGCGCCAGCAGTGGAAGAGTGGACAATCTGAACTATGGCTACACCTTC. Translated: CASSGRVDNLNYGYTF. The chain employs TRBV10-2 and TRBJ1-2; D is perhaps TRBD1 (5 bases). The CDR3 runs 16 residues. V was shortened by 4 bases and J by 2 bases, with 17 bases between the two germline ends. Per germline, CDR1 WSHSY and CDR2 SAAADI.

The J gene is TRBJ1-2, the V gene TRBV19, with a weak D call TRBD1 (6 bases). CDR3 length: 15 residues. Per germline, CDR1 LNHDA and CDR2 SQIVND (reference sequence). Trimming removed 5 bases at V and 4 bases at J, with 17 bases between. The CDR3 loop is CASSAYREGGYGYTF. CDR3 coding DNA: TGTGCCAGTAGTGCCTACAGGGAGGGGGGCTATGGCTACACCTTC.

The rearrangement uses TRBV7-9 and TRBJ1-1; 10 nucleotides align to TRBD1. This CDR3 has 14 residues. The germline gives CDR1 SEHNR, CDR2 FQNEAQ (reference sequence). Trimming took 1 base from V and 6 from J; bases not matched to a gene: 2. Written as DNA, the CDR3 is TGTGCCAGCAGCTTAGGGACAGGGGGTCCTGAAGCTTTCTTT. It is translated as CASSLGTGGPEAFF.

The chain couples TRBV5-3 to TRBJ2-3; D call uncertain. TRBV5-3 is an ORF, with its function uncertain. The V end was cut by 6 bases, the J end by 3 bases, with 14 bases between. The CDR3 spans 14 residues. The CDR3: CARTCLVGTDTQYF. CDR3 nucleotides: TGTGCCAGAACGTGTCTAGTCGGGACAGATACGCAGTATTTT.

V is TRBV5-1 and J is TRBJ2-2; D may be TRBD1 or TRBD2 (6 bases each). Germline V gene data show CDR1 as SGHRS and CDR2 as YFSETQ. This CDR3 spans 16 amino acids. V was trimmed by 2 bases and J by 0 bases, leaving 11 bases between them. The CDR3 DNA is TGCGCCAGCAGCTTAAAGGAGGGGGCGAACACCGGGGAGCTGTTTTTT. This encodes CASSLKEGANTGELFF. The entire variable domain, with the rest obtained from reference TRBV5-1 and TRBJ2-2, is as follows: KAGVTQTPRYLIKTRGQQVTLSCSPISGHRSVSWYQQTPGQGLQFLFEYFSETQRNKGNFPGRFSGRQFSNSRSEMNVSTLELGDSALYLCASSLKEGANTGELFFGEGSRLTVL.

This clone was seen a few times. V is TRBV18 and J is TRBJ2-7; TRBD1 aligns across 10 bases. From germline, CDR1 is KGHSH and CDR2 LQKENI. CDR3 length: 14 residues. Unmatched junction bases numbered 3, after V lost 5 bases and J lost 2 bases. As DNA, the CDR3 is TGTGCCAGCTCAGCCGGGACAGGGGCCTACGAGCAGTACTTC. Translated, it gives CASSAGTGAYEQYF.

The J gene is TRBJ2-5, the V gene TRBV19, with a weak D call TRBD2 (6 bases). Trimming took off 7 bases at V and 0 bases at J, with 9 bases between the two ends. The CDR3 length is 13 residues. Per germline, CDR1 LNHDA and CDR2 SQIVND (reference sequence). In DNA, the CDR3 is TGTGCCAGTAAGGCGGGACACCAAGAGACCCAGTACTTC. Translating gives CASKAGHQETQYF.

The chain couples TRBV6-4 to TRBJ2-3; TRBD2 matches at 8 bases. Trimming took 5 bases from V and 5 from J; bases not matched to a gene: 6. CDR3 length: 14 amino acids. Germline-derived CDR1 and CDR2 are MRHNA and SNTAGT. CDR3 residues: CASSIRGGQDTQYF. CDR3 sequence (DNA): TGTGCCAGCAGTATCCGGGGGGGCCAAGATACGCAGTATTTT.

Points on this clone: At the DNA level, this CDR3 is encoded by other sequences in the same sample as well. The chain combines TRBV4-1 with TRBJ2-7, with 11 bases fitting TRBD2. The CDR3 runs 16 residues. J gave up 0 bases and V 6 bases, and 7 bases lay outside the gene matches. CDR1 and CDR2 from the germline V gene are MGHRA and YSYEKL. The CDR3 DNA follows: TGCGCCAGCAGTCAATCCGGGACTAGCGGCTCCTACGAGCAGTACTTC. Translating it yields CASSQSGTSGSYEQYF.

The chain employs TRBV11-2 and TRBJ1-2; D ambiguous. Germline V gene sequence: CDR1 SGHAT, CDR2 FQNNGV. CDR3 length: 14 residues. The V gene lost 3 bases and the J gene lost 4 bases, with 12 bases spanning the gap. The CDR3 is CASSLSVLGYGYTF. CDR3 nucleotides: TGTGCCAGCAGCTTGTCGGTCCTGGGCTATGGCTACACCTTC.